This TCR beta chain was profiled in a study of blood T cells in healthy people across ages. Germline V gene sequence: CDR1 SGHDN, CDR2 FVKESK. This CDR3 contains 18 residues. The authors ran a second PCR of 7 to 11 cycles using a sample-barcoded 5' primer and a J-beta primer mix. MiXCR, applied by TCRdb to the 5' RACE reads, yields one record per CDR3 protein. The sample lists 1.5 million to 1.9 million distinct CDR3 sequences, under 55% occurring once. Sequences were obtained from blood. This chain links TRBV14 with TRBJ2-5; TRBD2 might be the D (7 bases). With the DNA end fitting TRBJ2-7 better, the J assignment may be wrong. The receptor comes from a woman between 18 and 30 years old in good health. CDR3 DNA: TGTGCCAGCAGCCAAAGGTGGGGGGGGGCACCCCAAATCTACGAGCAGTACTTC. The encoded protein is CASSQRWGGAPQIYEQYF.